Each of the 26 T cell receptor beta chains below was sequenced from the same sample in a study of T cells after yellow fever vaccination. TCRdb re-called the 5' RACE reads through MiXCR, storing one row per CDR3 protein. This sample has approximately 110,000 distinct CDR3 sequences; more than 6% occur once, and the top ten carry around 2.7%. Here the sequenced sample was CD4+ T cells sorted from PBMCs, taken 10 to 11 days after the first yellow fever vaccination. The receptors were sampled from a man aged 18 to 30 who received the YFV17D yellow fever vaccine.

The rearrangement links TRBV6-5 to TRBJ1-1; D gene unclear. V shed 6 bases and J shed 3 bases, with 8 bases lying between them. Germline CDR1 is MNHEY and CDR2 is SVGAGI. This CDR3 contains 12 residues. The CDR3 loop is CASRARDTEAFF. The CDR3 DNA reads TGTGCCAGCAGGGCTAGAGACACTGAAGCTTTCTTT.

This clonotype was counted ten times or more. The chain combines TRBV6-1 with TRBJ1-6, with D uncertain. V shed 4 bases and J shed 4 bases, with 14 bases lying between them. The CDR3 sequence is 16 residues long. Germline V CDR1 and CDR2: MNHNS, SASEGT. CDR3 protein: CASSGQKNYYNSPLHF. CDR3 bases: TGTGCCAGCAGTGGGCAGAAAAATTATTATAATTCACCCCTCCACTTT.

This clonotype showed up just a few times. The chain employs TRBV4-3 and TRBJ1-4; perhaps TRBD1 as D (5 bases). Trimming removed 2 bases at V and 8 bases at J, with 24 bases between. Germline V gives CDR1 LGHNA, CDR2 YSLEER. The CDR3 contains 18 residues. CDR3 protein: CASSQRPPGTPGHEKLFF. The CDR3 coding sequence is TGCGCCAGCAGCCAAAGGCCACCCGGAACCCCCGGACACGAAAAACTGTTTTTT.

This clonotype turned up a few times. The chain uses TRBV20-1 and TRBJ2-7; maybe TRBD1 (6 bases). Germline CDR1 reads DFQATT; CDR2 reads SNEGSKA (reference sequence). The CDR3 totals 17 residues. CDR3 sequence: CCARDLSLGAGSYEQYV. DNA for the CDR3: TGCTGTGCTAGAGACCTTTCTTTGGGGGCAGGATCCTACGAGCAGTACGTC.

This sequence joins TRBV6-5 and TRBJ1-1; weak D call: TRBD1 (5 bases). This CDR3 region has 11 residues. Germline CDR1 reads MNHEY; CDR2 reads SVGAGI. The ends were cut back, 7 bases at V and 10 bases at J, with 13 bases in the middle. The CDR3 here is CASNGGLRAFF. The DNA of the CDR3 is TGTGCCAGCAACGGGGGACTAAGAGCTTTCTTT.

Many counts were recorded for this clonotype. The V and J genes are TRBV5-1 and TRBJ2-3; D is ambiguous. The germline V gene encodes CDR1 SGHRS and CDR2 YFSETQ. The CDR3 length is 13 residues. The V and J ends lost 6 bases and 6 bases respectively, with 14 bases between them. CDR3 in amino acids: CASIPTGSDTQYF. CDR3 sequence (DNA): TGCGCCAGCATACCCACGGGTTCCGATACGCAGTATTTT.

There are many counts of this clonotype. This chain links TRBV12-3 or TRBV12-4 with TRBJ2-7; 9 bases fit TRBD2. Trimming removed 3 bases from V and 7 bases from J; junction bases left unmatched: 7. CDR3 size: 14 residues. CDR3 amino acids: CASSFSGSRGEQYV. The CDR3 DNA reads as TGTGCCAGCAGTTTTAGCGGGAGCCGAGGAGAGCAGTACGTC.

Notes on this clonotype: A much larger clone lies a single base off, so this may be a read error. The chain uses TRBV7-2 and TRBJ2-1; the D is unclear. Trimming removed 8 bases at V and 11 bases at J, with 13 bases between. Germline V gene data show CDR1 as SGHTA and CDR2 as FQGNSA. There are 11 residues in the CDR3. CDR3 DNA sequence: TGTGCCAGCGAAGGCCAGAATAAGCAGTTCTTC. It is translated as CASEGQNKQFF.

Ten or more counts support this clonotype. V gene TRBV12-3 or TRBV12-4 combines with J gene TRBJ1-5; 9 bases agree with TRBD1. V lost 4 bases to trimming and J lost 6 bases; unmatched junction nucleotides: 4. This CDR3 is 14 amino acids long. The CDR3 nucleotides read TGTGCCAGCAGTTGGGACAGGGTGGGTCAGCCCCAGCATTTT. Translation: CASSWDRVGQPQHF.

This clonotype showed up many times. The J gene is TRBJ2-7, the V gene TRBV5-1; 10 nucleotides match TRBD1. The V and J ends lost 8 bases and 5 bases, in that order; junction bases with no gene match: 10. Germline V CDR1 and CDR2: SGHRS, YFSETQ. The CDR3 is 14 amino acids. CDR3 bases: TGCGCCAGTTCCAGACAGGGGGCAAGGAACGAGCAGTACTTC. It encodes CASSRQGARNEQYF.

This clonotype was recorded at least ten times. The CDR3 spells CASSRAGETIQYF. Written as DNA, the CDR3 is TGTGCCAGCAGTCGAGCGGGTGAAACCATTCAGTACTTC. V gene TRBV6-1 combines with J gene TRBJ2-4; tentative D call: TRBD2 (6 bases). The CDR3 totals 13 residues. Germline CDR1 is MNHNS and CDR2 is SASEGT. V was shortened by 5 bases and J by 9 bases, with 14 bases between the two germline ends.

In nucleotides, the CDR3 is TGCAGCGCCTCGGGGGGATTGAACACTGAAGCTTTCTTT. This encodes CSASGGLNTEAFF. The chain couples TRBV29-1 to TRBJ1-1; D is perhaps TRBD1 (5 bases). The length of the CDR3 is 13 residues. V gave up 7 bases and J gave up 0 bases, with 12 bases separating them. CDR1 is SQVTM and CDR2 is ANQGSEA in the germline V gene.

This chain uses TRBV5-1 with TRBJ2-6; TRBD1 matches 8 bases. The CDR3 runs 16 residues. V dropped 4 bases and J dropped 3; count of bases not matched to a gene: 6. Germline loops: CDR1 SGHRS, CDR2 YFSETQ. CDR3 coding DNA: TGCGCCAGCAGCGAGACAGGGGTAGGTGGGGCCAACGTCCTGACTTTC. Its translation is CASSETGVGGANVLTF. Using reference TRBV5-1 and TRBJ2-6 for the parts outside the CDR3, the full variable domain is KAGVTQTPRYLIKTRGQQVTLSCSPISGHRSVSWYQQTPGQGLQFLFEYFSETQRNKGNFPGRFSGRQFSNSRSEMNVSTLELGDSALYLCASSETGVGGANVLTFGAGSRLTVL.

This clonotype was recorded many times. Its ends do not fully match the called genes, so a read error is possible. V and J are TRBV7-2 and TRBJ2-1, with 9 bases lining up with TRBD2. Looked up from germline, CDR1 is SGHTA and CDR2 is FQGNSA. CDR3 length equals 15 residues. CDR3 DNA: TGTGCCAGCAGCATAGCGGGGGCCACTTACAATGAGCAGTTCTTC. It codes for CASSIAGATYNEQFF. Full variable domain (remainder filled in from reference TRBV7-2 and TRBJ2-1): GAGVSQSPSNKVTEKGKDVELRCDPISGHTALYWYRQSLGQGLEFLIYFQGNSAPDKSGLPSDRFSAERTGGSVSTLTIQRTQQEDSAVYLCASSIAGATYNEQFFGPGTRLTVL.

This clonotype was observed at least ten times. The rearrangement uses TRBV18 and TRBJ2-1; TRBD2 might be the D (5 bases). CDR3 length: 13 amino acids. Germline-derived CDR1 and CDR2 are KGHSH and LQKENI. Deletions cut 3 bases from V and 10 bases from J, with 13 bases between. DNA of the CDR3: TGTGCCAGCTCACCTCGATCCCCGGGGGAGCAGTTCTTC. Amino acids: CASSPRSPGEQFF.

This clonotype was observed at least ten times. The chain uses TRBV5-1 and TRBJ2-7, with 11 bases that match TRBD2. CDR1 is SGHRS and CDR2 is YFSETQ in the germline V gene. The J segment lost 2 bases and the V segment lost 4 bases, leaving 5 bases of the junction unmatched. The CDR3 covers 15 residues. CDR3 loop: CASSLQTSGAYEQYF. The CDR3 DNA reads as TGCGCCAGCAGCCTTCAGACTAGCGGGGCCTACGAGCAGTACTTC.

This clonotype was observed many times. CDR3 protein: CASTKGGVKNIQYF. The CDR3 coding sequence is TGTGCCAGCACCAAGGGGGGCGTCAAAAACATTCAGTACTTC. The V call is TRBV12-3 or TRBV12-4, the J call TRBJ2-4; either TRBD1 or TRBD2 may supply D (6 bases each). Trimming cost V 7 bases and J 3 bases, with 13 bases left between them. The CDR3 length is 14 residues.

This clonotype came up many times. V is TRBV12-3 or TRBV12-4 and J is TRBJ2-2; TRBD1 might be the D (5 bases). This CDR3 spans 12 amino acids. Trimming left V 5 bases short and J 7 bases short, with 8 bases between. In DNA form, the CDR3 reads TGTGCCAGCAGTCCACAGGTCGGGGAGCTGTTTTTT. Translation gives CASSPQVGELFF.

This clonotype has a count of ten or more. The rearrangement uses TRBV3-1 and TRBJ1-1; no definite D call. Germline V CDR1 and CDR2: LGHDT, YNNKEL (reference sequence). This CDR3 has 12 residues. Trimming left V 5 bases short and J 0 bases short, with 4 bases between. CDR3 protein: CASSRVNTEAFF. The DNA for the CDR3 is TGTGCCAGCAGCAGGGTGAACACTGAAGCTTTCTTT.

This clonotype was counted ten times or more. The chain is built from TRBV3-1 and TRBJ1-6, with D possibly TRBD1 on 5 matching bases. Looked up from germline, CDR1 is LGHDT and CDR2 is YNNKEL (reference sequence). This CDR3 is 13 amino acids long. The ends were cut back, 2 bases at V and 7 bases at J, with 6 bases in the middle. The CDR3 spells CASSQRQNSPLHF. CDR3 DNA sequence: TGTGCCAGCAGCCAACGACAGAATTCACCCCTCCACTTT.

This clonotype was recorded a few times. V is TRBV7-3 and J is TRBJ2-3; D remains ambiguous. The CDR3 is 14 amino acids. Trimming removed 5 bases at V and 1 base at J, with 10 bases between. CDR1 is SGHTA, CDR2 FQGTGA, per germline. Written as DNA, the CDR3 is TGTGCCAGCAGCGTGGGTACCCGCACAGATACGCAGTATTTT. Amino acid sequence: CASSVGTRTDTQYF.

The chain employs TRBV7-2 and TRBJ2-5; 10 bases agree with TRBD1. With 0 bases clipped from V and 5 bases from J, the junction kept 6 bases outside the gene matches. CDR1 and CDR2 (germline): SGHTA, FQGNSA. CDR3 length: 16 amino acids. The CDR3 nucleotides read TGTGCCAGCAGCTTAGCCGGGACAGGGGTTGGGGAGACCCAGTACTTC. It codes for CASSLAGTGVGETQYF. The complete variable domain, with remaining parts taken from reference TRBV7-2 and TRBJ2-5, reads GAGVSQSPSNKVTEKGKDVELRCDPISGHTALYWYRQSLGQGLEFLIYFQGNSAPDKSGLPSDRFSAERTGGSVSTLTIQRTQQEDSAVYLCASSLAGTGVGETQYFGPGTRLLVL.

This clonotype appeared many times. The rearrangement joins TRBV11-2 to TRBJ2-5; D gene ambiguous. This CDR3 has 10 amino acids. The ends were cut back, 7 bases at V and 5 bases at J, with 5 bases in the middle. The germline CDR1 and CDR2 sequences are SGHAT and FQNNGV. The CDR3 nucleotides are TGTGCCAGCAACGGGGAGACCCAGTACTTC. Translated, it gives CASNGETQYF. The complete variable domain, with remaining parts taken from reference TRBV11-2 and TRBJ2-5, reads EAGVAQSPRYKIIEKRQSVAFWCNPISGHATLYWYQQILGQGPKLLIQFQNNGVVDDSQLPKDRFSAERLKGVDSTLKIQPAKLEDSAVYLCASNGETQYFGPGTRLLVL.

This clonotype was observed at least ten times. The chain is built from TRBV4-3 and TRBJ2-3; D is undetermined. Germline CDR1 reads LGHNA; CDR2 reads YSLEER. The CDR3 is 16 amino acids. Trimming removed 2 bases at V and 4 bases at J, with 16 bases between. In DNA form, the CDR3 reads TGCGCCAGCAGCCAACGTTCTATAGTGAACCCAGATACGCAGTATTTT. It yields the protein CASSQRSIVNPDTQYF.

This clonotype has a count of ten or more. The CDR3 loop is CSARWGGGTDTQYF. CDR3 nucleotides: TGCAGTGCTAGATGGGGGGGGGGCACAGATACGCAGTATTTT. The chain employs TRBV20-1 and TRBJ2-3; TRBD2 matches 7 bases. CDR1 is DFQATT and CDR2 is SNEGSKA in the germline V gene (reference sequence). V gave up 2 bases and J gave up 1 base; unmatched junction bases: 3. The CDR3 has 14 residues.

Ten or more counts support this clonotype. At one of its ends the junction is not consistent with the germline gene, which may arise from a read error. V is TRBV2 and J is TRBJ1-2, with 8 positions matching TRBD1. Germline V gene data show CDR1 as SNHLY and CDR2 as FYNNEI. There are 16 residues in the CDR3. The CDR3 reads CASSEGAGGVNYGYTF. For the CDR3, the DNA is TGTGCCAGCAGCGAAGGAGCAGGGGGCGTAAACTATGGCTACACCTTC.